This T cell receptor beta chain is from a study of blood T cells in healthy people across ages. Germline-derived CDR1 and CDR2 are SGHAT and FQNNGV. The CDR3 has 13 residues. V was shortened by 1 base and J by 9 bases, with 10 bases between the two germline ends. This clonotype has a count of ten or more. A second PCR, run for about 7 to 11 cycles, used a sample-barcoded 5' primer plus a J-beta primer mix. Each CDR3 protein is one row after TCRdb ran MiXCR on the 5' RACE reads. The data contain hundreds of thousands of distinct CDR3 sequences, 55% to 70% of them singletons. V and J are TRBV11-2 and TRBJ2-1, with D possibly TRBD1 on 6 matching bases. The source is a man younger than 40 in good health. Sequencing was carried out using blood. CDR3 coding DNA: TGTGCCAGCAGCTTAGCCAGGGGCCCTGAGCAGTTCTTC. Translation: CASSLARGPEQFF.